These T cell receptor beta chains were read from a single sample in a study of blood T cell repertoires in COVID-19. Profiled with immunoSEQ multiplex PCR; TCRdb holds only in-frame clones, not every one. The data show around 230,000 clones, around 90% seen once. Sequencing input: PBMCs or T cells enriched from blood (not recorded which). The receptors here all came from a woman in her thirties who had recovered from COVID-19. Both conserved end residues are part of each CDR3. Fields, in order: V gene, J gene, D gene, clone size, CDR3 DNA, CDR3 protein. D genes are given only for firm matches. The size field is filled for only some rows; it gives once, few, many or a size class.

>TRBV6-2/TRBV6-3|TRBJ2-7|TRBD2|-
TGTGCCAGCAGCGTAGCGGGGGGAAACTCCTACGAGCAGTACTTC
CASSVAGGNSYEQYF
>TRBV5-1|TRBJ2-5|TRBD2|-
TGCGCCAGCAGCTTTCCAGGCGGGGGGCAAGAGACCCAGTACTTC
CASSFPGGGQETQYF
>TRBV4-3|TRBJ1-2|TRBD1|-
TGCGCCAGCAGCCCAGGGGGCTATGGCTACACCTTC
CASSPGGYGYTF
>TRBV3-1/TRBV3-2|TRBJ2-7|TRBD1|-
TGTGCCAGCAGCGGGCCCGACAGGGCTAGCAGGGCCTACGAGCAGTACTTC
CASSGPDRASRAYEQYF
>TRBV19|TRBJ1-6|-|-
TGTGCCAGTAGCATCAACCCCCAGGGATCACCCCTCCACTTT
CASSINPQGSPLHF
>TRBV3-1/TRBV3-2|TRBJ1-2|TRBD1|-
TGTGCCAGCAGCCAAGGATACATAAGGACAGGGGGCGGAAATGGCTACACCTTC
CASSQGYIRTGGGNGYTF
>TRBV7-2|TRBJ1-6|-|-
TGTGCCAGCAGCTTAGCTAGCTCCTATAATTCACCCCTCCACTTT
CASSLASSYNSPLHF
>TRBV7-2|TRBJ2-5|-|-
TGTGCCAGCAGTGAACCTCCCCTGAGTACCCAGTACTTC
CASSEPPLSTQYF
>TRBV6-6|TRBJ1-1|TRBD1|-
TGTGCCAGCAGTTACCGAACAGGGGTGGGCGAAGCTTTCTTT
CASSYRTGVGEAFF
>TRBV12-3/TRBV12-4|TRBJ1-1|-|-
TGTGCCAGCACCCTGGGTGGCGGTGAAGCTTTCTTT
CASTLGGGEAFF
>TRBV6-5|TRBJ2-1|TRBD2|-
TGTGCCAGCAGTTACAAGGCAGGGAGGGTCAATGAGCAGTTCTTC
CASSYKAGRVNEQFF
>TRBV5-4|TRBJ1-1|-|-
TGTGCCAGCAGCCCGCCGCGGGCCGGGCTCACTGAAGCTTTCTTT
CASSPPRAGLTEAFF
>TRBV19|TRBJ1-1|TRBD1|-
TGTGCCAGTAGTATCCCCGGGACAGGGACCACTGAAGCTTTCTTT
CASSIPGTGTTEAFF
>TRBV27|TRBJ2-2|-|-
TGTGCCAGCAGCCCCCTAGGAGCGCGGGGCACCGGGGAGCTGTTTTTT
CASSPLGARGTGELFF
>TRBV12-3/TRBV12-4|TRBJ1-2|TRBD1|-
TGTGCCAGCAGTTTGGACAGGCCTTATGGCTACACCTTC
CASSLDRPYGYTF
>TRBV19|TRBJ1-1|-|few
TGTGCCAGTAGCCAGACAGAAGACACTGAAGCTTTCTTT
CASSQTEDTEAFF